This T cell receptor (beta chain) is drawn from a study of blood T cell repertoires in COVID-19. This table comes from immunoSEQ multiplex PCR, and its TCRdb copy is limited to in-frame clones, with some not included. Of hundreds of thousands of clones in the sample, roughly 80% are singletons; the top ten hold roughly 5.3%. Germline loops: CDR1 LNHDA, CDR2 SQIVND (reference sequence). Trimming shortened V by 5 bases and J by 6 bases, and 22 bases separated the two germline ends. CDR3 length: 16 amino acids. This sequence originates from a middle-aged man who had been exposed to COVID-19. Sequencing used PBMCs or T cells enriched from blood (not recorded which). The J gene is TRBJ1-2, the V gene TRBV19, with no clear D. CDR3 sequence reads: CASSAMSTPTRNGYTF. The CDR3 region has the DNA TGTGCCAGTAGTGCAATGTCGACCCCGACGAGGAATGGCTACACCTTC.